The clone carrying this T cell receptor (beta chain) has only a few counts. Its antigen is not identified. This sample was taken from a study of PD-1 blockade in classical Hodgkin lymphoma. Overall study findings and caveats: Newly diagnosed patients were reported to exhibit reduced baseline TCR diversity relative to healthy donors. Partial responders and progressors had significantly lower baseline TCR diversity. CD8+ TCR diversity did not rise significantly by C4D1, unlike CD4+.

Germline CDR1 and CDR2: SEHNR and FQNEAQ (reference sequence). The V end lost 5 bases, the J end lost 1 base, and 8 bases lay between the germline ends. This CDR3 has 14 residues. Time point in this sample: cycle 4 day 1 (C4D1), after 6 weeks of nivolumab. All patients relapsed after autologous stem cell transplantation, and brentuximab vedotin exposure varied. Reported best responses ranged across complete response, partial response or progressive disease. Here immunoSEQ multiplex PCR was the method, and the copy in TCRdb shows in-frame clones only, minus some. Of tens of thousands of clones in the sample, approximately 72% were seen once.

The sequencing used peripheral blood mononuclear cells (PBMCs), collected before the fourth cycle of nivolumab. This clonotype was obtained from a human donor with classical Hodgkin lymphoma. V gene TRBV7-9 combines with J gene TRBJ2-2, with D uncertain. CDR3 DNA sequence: TGTGCCAGCAGCCCACATGGGAACACCGGGGAGCTGTTTTTT. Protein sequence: CASSPHGNTGELFF.